Shown below are 9 T cell receptor beta chains from a single sample sequenced in a study of CD8 T cells in Susac syndrome. RNA was extracted with the RNeasy kit, and a quantity of about 0.45 to 1 ug was reverse transcribed using random hexamers. TCRdb redid the calling of the immunoSEQ multiplex PCR reads with MiXCR, one entry per CDR3 protein. The sample includes fewer than 140,000 distinct CDR3 sequences, approximately 93% of them seen just once. Sequenced sample: CD8+ T cells from PBMCs. The receptors here all came from a human donor with Susac syndrome.

This chain uses TRBV20-1 with TRBJ1-6; TRBD1 matches 7 bases. The germline V gene encodes CDR1 DFQATT and CDR2 SNEGSKA (reference sequence). The CDR3 extends over 13 amino acids. Unmatched junction bases numbered 9, after V lost 6 bases and J lost 10 bases. The CDR3 here is CSAPQGDGSPLHF. In DNA form, the CDR3 reads TGCAGTGCGCCTCAGGGGGACGGATCACCCCTCCACTTT.

The CDR3 bases are TGTGCCAGCAGTACCCTGGAGCGGGCCTACGAGCAGTACTTC. Its translation is CASSTLERAYEQYF. The V gene is TRBV12-3 or TRBV12-4, the J gene TRBJ2-7; the D gene is possibly TRBD2 (6 bases). The CDR3 runs 14 residues. The ends were cut back, 5 bases at V and 2 bases at J, with 13 bases in the middle.

The V gene is TRBV9, the J gene TRBJ2-1, with 7 nucleotides matching TRBD1. Germline V gives CDR1 SGDLS, CDR2 YYNGEE. V gave up 2 bases and J gave up 3 bases; unmatched junction bases: 11. The CDR3 length is 17 residues. CDR3 nucleotide sequence: TGTGCCAGCAGCGTCCCCTTAGGGGGACAGAGCTACAATGAGCAGTTCTTC. Translated: CASSVPLGGQSYNEQFF.

J is TRBJ2-7 and V is TRBV3-1; weak D call: TRBD1 (6 bases). Germline loops: CDR1 LGHDT, CDR2 YNNKEL (reference sequence). The CDR3 has 16 amino acids. Trimming removed 0 bases at V and 2 bases at J, with 14 bases between. CDR3 coding DNA: TGTGCCAGCAGCCAAGATCGGCAGGGGTTCCCCTACGAGCAGTACTTC. Translation gives CASSQDRQGFPYEQYF.

The rearrangement links TRBV25-1 to TRBJ2-7, with D possibly matching TRBD1 (6 bases). The CDR3 extends over 11 amino acids. V was pared by 7 bases and J by 5 bases, with 9 bases between. The germline V gene has CDR1 MGHDK and CDR2 SYGVNS. For the CDR3, the DNA is TGTGCCAGCACATACAGGGACGAGCAGTACTTC. It specifies CASTYRDEQYF.

The V gene is TRBV9, the J gene TRBJ2-7; 8 bases fit TRBD1. V trimming: 4 bases; J trimming: 3 bases; junction bases outside the gene matches: 6. The germline V gene encodes CDR1 SGDLS and CDR2 YYNGEE. The CDR3 covers 14 residues. The CDR3: CASSPEGQVYEQYF. CDR3 coding DNA: TGTGCCAGCAGCCCGGAGGGACAGGTCTACGAGCAGTACTTC.

The rearrangement uses TRBV20-1 and TRBJ1-4; unclear D gene. Per the germline V gene, CDR1 is DFQATT and CDR2 is SNEGSKA (reference sequence). The V end was cut by 0 bases, the J end by 6 bases, with 14 bases between. The CDR3 has 15 amino acids. The CDR3 region is CSARDSRGVDEKLFF. In nucleotides, the CDR3 is TGCAGTGCTAGAGATTCCCGGGGTGTTGATGAAAAACTGTTTTTT.

The chain recombines TRBV6-1 with TRBJ1-1; TRBD1 might be the D (5 bases). Germline V gene sequence: CDR1 MNHNS, CDR2 SASEGT. The CDR3 totals 16 residues. Between the trimmed V and J ends, which lost 6 bases and 2 bases, there was a span of 19 bases. The CDR3 sequence is CASSAYVRDRNTEAFF. In nucleotides, the CDR3 is TGTGCCAGCAGCGCATATGTTAGGGACCGTAACACTGAAGCTTTCTTT.

The V call is TRBV29-1, the J call TRBJ1-1; the D is unclear. The CDR3 has 15 residues. Trimming stripped 3 bases from V and 6 bases from J, with 20 bases between. In germline, CDR1 is SQVTM, CDR2 ANQGSEA. For the CDR3, the DNA is TGCAGCGTTGAGTCTCCAGGACGGAGTACCCCTGAAGCTTTCTTT. This codes for CSVESPGRSTPEAFF.